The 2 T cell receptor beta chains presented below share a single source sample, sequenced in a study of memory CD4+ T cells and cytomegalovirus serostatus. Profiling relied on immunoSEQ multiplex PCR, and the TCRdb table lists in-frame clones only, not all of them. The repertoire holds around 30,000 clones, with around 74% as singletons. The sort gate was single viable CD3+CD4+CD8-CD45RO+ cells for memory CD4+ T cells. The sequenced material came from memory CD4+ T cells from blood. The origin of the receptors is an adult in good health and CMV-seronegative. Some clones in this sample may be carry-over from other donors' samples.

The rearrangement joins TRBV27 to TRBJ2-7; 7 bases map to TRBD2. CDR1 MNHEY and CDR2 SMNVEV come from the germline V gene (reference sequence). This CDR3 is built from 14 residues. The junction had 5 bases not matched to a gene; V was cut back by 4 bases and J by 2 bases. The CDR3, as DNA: TGTGCCAGCAGTTCCCGACTAGCCCCCTACGAGCAGTACTTC. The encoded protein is CASSSRLAPYEQYF.

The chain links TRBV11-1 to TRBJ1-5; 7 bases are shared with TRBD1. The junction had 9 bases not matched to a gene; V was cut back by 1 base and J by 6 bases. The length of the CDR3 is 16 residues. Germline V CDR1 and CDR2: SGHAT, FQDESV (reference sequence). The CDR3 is CASSLEKGGAGQPQHF. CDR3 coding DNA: TGTGCCAGCAGCTTAGAGAAAGGGGGCGCGGGTCAGCCCCAGCATTTT. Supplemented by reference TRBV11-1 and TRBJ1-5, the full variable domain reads EAEVAQSPRYKITEKSQAVAFWCDPISGHATLYWYRQILGQGPELLVQFQDESVVDDSQLPKDRFSAERLKGVDSTLKIQPAELGDSAMYLCASSLEKGGAGQPQHFGDGTRLSIL.